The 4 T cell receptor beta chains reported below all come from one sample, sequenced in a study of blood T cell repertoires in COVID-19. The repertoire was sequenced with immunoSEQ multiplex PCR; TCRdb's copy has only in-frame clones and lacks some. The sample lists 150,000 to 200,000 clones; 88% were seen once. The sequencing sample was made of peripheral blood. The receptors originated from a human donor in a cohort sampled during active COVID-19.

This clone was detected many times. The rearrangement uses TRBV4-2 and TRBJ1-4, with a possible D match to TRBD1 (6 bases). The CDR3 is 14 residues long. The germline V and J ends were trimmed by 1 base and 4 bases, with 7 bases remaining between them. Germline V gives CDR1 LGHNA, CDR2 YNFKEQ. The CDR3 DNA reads TGTGCCAGCAGCCAAGCGGGACATAATGAAAAACTGTTTTTT. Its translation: CASSQAGHNEKLFF.

CDR3: CARSVDRASPLHF. In nucleotides, the CDR3 is TGTGCCAGAAGCGTGGACAGGGCTTCACCCCTCCACTTT. The chain is built from TRBV5-3 and TRBJ1-6; 8 bases agree with TRBD1. TRBV5-3 is an open reading frame whose function is uncertain. The trim removed 4 bases at V and 9 bases at J, leaving 3 bases unmatched. This CDR3 spans 13 amino acids.

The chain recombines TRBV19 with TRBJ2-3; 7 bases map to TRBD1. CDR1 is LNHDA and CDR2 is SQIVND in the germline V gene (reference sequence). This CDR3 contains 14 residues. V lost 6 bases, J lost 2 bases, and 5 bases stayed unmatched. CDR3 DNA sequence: TGTGCCAGTAGACCGGGACAGAACACAGATACGCAGTATTTT. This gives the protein CASRPGQNTDTQYF.

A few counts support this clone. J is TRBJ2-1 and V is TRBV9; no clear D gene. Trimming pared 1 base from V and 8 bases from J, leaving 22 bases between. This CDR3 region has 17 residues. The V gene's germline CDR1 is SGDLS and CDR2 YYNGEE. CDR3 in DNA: TGTGCCAGCAGCGTACTCCCCCTAGGAAGAGGTGTGGATGAGCAGTTCTTC. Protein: CASSVLPLGRGVDEQFF.